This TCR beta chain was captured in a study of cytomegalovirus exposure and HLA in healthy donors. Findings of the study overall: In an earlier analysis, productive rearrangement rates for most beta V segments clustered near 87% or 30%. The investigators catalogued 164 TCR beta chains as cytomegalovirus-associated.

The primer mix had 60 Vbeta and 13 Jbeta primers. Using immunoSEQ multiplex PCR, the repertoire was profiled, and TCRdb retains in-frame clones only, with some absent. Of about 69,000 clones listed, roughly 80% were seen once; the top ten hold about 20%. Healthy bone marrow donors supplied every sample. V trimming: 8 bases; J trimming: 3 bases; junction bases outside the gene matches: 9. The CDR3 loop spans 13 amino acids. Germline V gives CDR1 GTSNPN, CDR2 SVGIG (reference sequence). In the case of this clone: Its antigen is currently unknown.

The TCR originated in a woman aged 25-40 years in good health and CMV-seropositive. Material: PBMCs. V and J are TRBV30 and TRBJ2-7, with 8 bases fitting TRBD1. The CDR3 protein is CARWTGPGYEQYF. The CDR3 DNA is TGTGCCCGATGGACAGGGCCAGGCTACGAGCAGTACTTC.